The rows below give T cell receptor beta chains drawn from one sample of a study of cytomegalovirus exposure and HLA in healthy donors. This table comes from immunoSEQ multiplex PCR, and its TCRdb copy is limited to in-frame clones, with some not included. The sample holds 95,000 to 150,000 clones, 73% seen once. The sample was PBMCs. The receptors originated from a man in his fifties or sixties in good health and CMV-seropositive. The conserved cysteine and the conserved F or W are not part of the CDR3 here.

v_call cdr3_aa
TRBV27 ASRPTGIRGNTEAF
TRBV18 ASSPNDRGREQY
TRBV2 ASSEYRPYNSPLH
TRBV4-1 ASSPGQAKAPSGANVLT
TRBV2 ASSGNRGSYNEQF
TRBV7-8 ASSLARRGNQPQH
TRBV5-1 ASSLVPGGQETQY
TRBV5-5 ASSLSFGYEQY
TRBV6-5 ASSATIRGKTGYT
TRBV6-4 ASRADRDPTGELF
TRBV28 ASGQGWDQPQH
TRBV9 ASNLGAGTYQETQY
TRBV7-8 ASSFVRGSNLYNEQF
TRBV5-4 ASSSPGQGTYNSPLH
TRBV4-1 ASSQTSTGKETQY
TRBV15 ATSIIGVGTNEKLF
TRBV9 ASSTTTGSVTEAF
TRBV10-3 ATRGSEGEKLF
TRBV4-1 ASSQTGGATDTQY
TRBV7-6 ASSLAISPDTQY
TRBV5-1 ASSSGLAPGTDTQY
TRBV5-1 ASSLVVGQYNEQF
TRBV30 AWSVAVGYGYT
TRBV5-1 ASSRGQSNTEAF
TRBV29-1 SVEGLAGGVKETQY
TRBV6-5 ASGRTSAVNEQF
TRBV2 ASSDQGDGYEQY
TRBV9 ASSVLGGRAIDEQF
TRBV5-6 ASSLIANRRAQY
TRBV7-9 ASSLAGTTGNTIY
TRBV18 ASSPQGNTGNTIY
TRBV2 ASRGAGTYQPQH
TRBV5-1 ASSLGQGGYNEQF
TRBV4-1 ASTGFTDTQY
TRBV27 ASSRFYSDLNTGELF
TRBV28 ASSLWIQGGGYT
TRBV18 ASSPRLGLTDTQY
TRBV5-1 ASSLSGQPDKNIQY
TRBV9 ASSAGTGFDEQF
TRBV6-1 ASSEARPSEQY
TRBV6-1 ASSLDRAGEQY
TRBV5-1 ASSLLSGDEQY
TRBV28 ASSLSGVKEYGRRNSPLH